The clone carrying this T cell receptor (beta chain) was seen only a few times. The antigen is not known. The data were obtained in a study of T cell responses to AZD1222 COVID-19 vaccine. Study details: Whether given at about 4 or about 12 weeks, second doses were pooled.

The data were produced by immunoSEQ multiplex PCR, yet TCRdb's version contains in-frame clones alone and is incomplete. The sample has 85,000 to 130,000 clones, just under 90% seen once. Study observations and caveats: Spike-specific TCRs gained breadth and depth after people received two AZD1222 doses. Donors were chiefly white British, with a greater number of females, and clonal diversity was perhaps underestimated.

The specimen was peripheral blood, collected on day 0 of AZD1222 vaccination. This TCR derives from an adult in good health.

CDR3: CASSLMSTEAFF. CDR3 coding DNA: TGTGCCAGCAGTTTAATGAGCACTGAAGCTTTCTTT. The rearrangement joins TRBV6-2 or TRBV6-3 to TRBJ1-1; the D is unclear. The CDR3 runs to 12 residues. V lost 4 bases to trimming and J lost 4 bases, with 7 bases between them. The germline CDR1 and CDR2 sequences are MNHEY and SVGEGT.